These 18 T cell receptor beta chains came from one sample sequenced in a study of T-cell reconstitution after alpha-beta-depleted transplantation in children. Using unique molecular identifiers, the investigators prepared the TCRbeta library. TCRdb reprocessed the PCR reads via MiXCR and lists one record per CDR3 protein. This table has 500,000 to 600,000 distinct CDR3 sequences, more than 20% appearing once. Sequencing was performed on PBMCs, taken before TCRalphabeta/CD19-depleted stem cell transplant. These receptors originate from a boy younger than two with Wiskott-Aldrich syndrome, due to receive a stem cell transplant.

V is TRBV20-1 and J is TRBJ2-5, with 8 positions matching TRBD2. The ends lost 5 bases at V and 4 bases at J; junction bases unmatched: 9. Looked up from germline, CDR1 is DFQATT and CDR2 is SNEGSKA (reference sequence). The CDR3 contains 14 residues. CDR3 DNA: TGCAGTGCTCGGGGCGGGAGGATCCCAGAGACCCAGTACTTC. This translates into CSARGGRIPETQYF.

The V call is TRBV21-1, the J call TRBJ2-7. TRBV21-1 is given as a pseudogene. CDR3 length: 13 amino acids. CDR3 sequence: CASSKVREDEQYF. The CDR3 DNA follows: TGTGCCAGCAGCAAAGTAAGAGAGGACGAGCAGTACTTC.

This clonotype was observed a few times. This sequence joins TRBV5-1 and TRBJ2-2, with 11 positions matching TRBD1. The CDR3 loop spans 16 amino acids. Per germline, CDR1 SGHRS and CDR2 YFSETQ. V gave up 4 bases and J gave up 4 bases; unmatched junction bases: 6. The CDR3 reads CASSAQGTGGTGELFF. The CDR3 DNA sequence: TGCGCCAGCAGCGCACAGGGGACAGGGGGCACCGGGGAGCTGTTTTTT.

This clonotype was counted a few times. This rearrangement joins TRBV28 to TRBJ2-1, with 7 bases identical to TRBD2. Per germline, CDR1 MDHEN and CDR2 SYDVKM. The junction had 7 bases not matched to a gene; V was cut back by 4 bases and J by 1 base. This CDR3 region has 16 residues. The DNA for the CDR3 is TGTGCCAGCAGTTCTCTAGCGGAGATATCCTACAATGAGCAGTTCTTC. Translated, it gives CASSSLAEISYNEQFF.

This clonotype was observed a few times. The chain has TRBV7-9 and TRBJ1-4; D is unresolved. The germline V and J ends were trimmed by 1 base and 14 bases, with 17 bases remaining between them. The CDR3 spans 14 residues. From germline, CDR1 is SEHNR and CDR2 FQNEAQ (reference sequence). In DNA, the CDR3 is TGTGCCAGCAGCTTAGACCGGCTTAATGACGTTCTGTTTTTT. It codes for CASSLDRLNDVLFF.

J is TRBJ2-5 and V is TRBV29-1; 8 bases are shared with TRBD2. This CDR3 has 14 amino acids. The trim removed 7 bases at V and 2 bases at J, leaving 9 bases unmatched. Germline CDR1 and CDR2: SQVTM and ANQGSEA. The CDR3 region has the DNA TGCAGCGCCCCGGGGGGGCAGGGGCAAGAGACCCAGTACTTC. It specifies CSAPGGQGQETQYF.

The CDR3 DNA reads TGTGCCAGCAGGATCACAGGACCGGACACAGATACGCAGTATTTT. Residues: CASRITGPDTDTQYF. This chain uses TRBV28 with TRBJ2-3; tentative D call: TRBD1 (5 bases). From germline, CDR1 is MDHEN and CDR2 SYDVKM. The CDR3 has 15 amino acids. Trimming shortened V by 6 bases and J by 2 bases, and 15 bases separated the two germline ends.

In DNA form, the CDR3 reads TGCAGTGCTAGAGATCTCTGGACTAGCGGGAGTGGGGATACGCAGTATTTT. This encodes CSARDLWTSGSGDTQYF. The chain employs TRBV20-1 and TRBJ2-3, with TRBD2 matching over 13 bases. The germline V gene encodes CDR1 DFQATT and CDR2 SNEGSKA (reference sequence). The V and J ends lost 0 bases and 6 bases, in that order; junction bases with no gene match: 9. This CDR3 has 17 residues.

The chain's CDR3 is CASVSSGTSGNEQFF. The DNA for the CDR3 is TGTGCCAGCGTCTCTAGCGGGACCAGCGGGAATGAGCAGTTCTTC. The chain couples TRBV6-1 to TRBJ2-1, with 9 bases lining up with TRBD2. The CDR3 spans 15 residues. Germline CDR1 MNHNS, CDR2 SASEGT. V trimming: 8 bases; J trimming: 7 bases; junction bases outside the gene matches: 12.

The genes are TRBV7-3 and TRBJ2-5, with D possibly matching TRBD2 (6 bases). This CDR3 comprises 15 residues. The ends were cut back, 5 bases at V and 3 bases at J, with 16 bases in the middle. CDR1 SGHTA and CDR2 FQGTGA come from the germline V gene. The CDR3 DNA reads TGTGCCAGCAGCGGGGGACTGGGGAGCGAAGAGACCCAGTACTTC. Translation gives CASSGGLGSEETQYF.

This CDR3 reads CASSRGLASNTGELFF. The CDR3 bases are TGTGCCAGCAGCAGAGGACTAGCTTCGAACACCGGGGAGCTGTTTTTT. The chain combines TRBV9 with TRBJ2-2; 8 nucleotides agree with TRBD2. J was trimmed by 0 bases and V by 4 bases; bases with no gene match: 5. The CDR3 runs to 16 residues. CDR1 and CDR2 from the germline V gene are SGDLS and YYNGEE.

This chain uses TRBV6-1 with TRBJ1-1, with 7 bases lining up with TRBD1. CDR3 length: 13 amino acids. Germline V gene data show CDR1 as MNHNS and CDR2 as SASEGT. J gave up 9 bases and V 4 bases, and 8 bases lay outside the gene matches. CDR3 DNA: TGTGCCAGCAGTGGGGGACAGAGGGCCCAAGCTTTCTTT. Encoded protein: CASSGGQRAQAFF.

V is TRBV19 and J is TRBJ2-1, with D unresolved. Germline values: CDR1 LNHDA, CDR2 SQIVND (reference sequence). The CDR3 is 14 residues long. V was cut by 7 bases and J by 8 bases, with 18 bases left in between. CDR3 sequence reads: CASKLSPGPYEQFF. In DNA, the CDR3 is TGTGCCAGTAAATTGAGTCCAGGCCCCTATGAGCAGTTCTTC.

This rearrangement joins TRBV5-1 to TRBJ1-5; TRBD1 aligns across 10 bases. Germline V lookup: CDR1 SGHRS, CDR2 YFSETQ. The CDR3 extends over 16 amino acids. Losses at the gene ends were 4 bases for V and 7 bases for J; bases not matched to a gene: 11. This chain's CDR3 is CASSRDPGQGYQPQHF. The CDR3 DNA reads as TGCGCCAGCAGCCGGGACCCGGGACAGGGGTACCAGCCCCAGCATTTT. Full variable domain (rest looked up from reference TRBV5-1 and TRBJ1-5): KAGVTQTPRYLIKTRGQQVTLSCSPISGHRSVSWYQQTPGQGLQFLFEYFSETQRNKGNFPGRFSGRQFSNSRSEMNVSTLELGDSALYLCASSRDPGQGYQPQHFGDGTRLSIL.

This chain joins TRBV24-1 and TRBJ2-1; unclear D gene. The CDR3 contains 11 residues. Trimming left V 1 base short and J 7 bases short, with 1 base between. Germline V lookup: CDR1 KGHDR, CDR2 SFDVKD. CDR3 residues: CATSDFNEQFF. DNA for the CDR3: TGTGCCACCAGTGATTTTAATGAGCAGTTCTTC.

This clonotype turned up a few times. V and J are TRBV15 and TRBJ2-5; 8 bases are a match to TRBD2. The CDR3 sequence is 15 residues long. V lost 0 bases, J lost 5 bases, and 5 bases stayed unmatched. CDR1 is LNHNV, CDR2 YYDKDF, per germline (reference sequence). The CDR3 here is CATSRDSGAWETQYF. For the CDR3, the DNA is TGTGCCACCAGCAGAGATAGCGGGGCCTGGGAGACCCAGTACTTC.

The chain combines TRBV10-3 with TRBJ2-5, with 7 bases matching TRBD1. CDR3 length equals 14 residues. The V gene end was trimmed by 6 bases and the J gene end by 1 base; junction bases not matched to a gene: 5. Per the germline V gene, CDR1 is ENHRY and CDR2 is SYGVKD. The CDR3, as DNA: TGTGCCATCAGACCGGGACAGTTCCAAGAGACCCAGTACTTC. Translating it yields CAIRPGQFQETQYF.

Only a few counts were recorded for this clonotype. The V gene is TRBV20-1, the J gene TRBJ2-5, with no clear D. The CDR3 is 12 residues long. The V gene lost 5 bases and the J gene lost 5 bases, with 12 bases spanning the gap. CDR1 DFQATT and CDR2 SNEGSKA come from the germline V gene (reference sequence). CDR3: CSAGVVRETQYF. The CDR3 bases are TGCAGTGCTGGGGTAGTTAGGGAGACCCAGTACTTC.